The rows below give T cell receptor beta chains drawn from one sample of a study of blood T cell repertoires in COVID-19. The protocol was immunoSEQ multiplex PCR, while the TCRdb copy is restricted to in-frame clones and leaves out a portion. Found here are around 230,000 clones, approximately 82% of them singletons; the top ten hold under 3%. The sample taken for sequencing was peripheral blood. These receptors came from an older woman with active or convalescent COVID-19. The CDR3 runs from the conserved cysteine through the conserved F or W. The order of the fields is J gene, V gene, D gene, clone size, CDR3 DNA, CDR3 protein. A D gene is named only where the DNA matches it firmly. Size is stated for part of the rows, as once, few or many counts, or as a class when the clone is expanded.

TRBJ2-1	TRBV28	TRBD2	NA	TGTGCCAGCAGTTCTATCGGGAGGGACCACTCCTACAATGAGCAGTTCTTC	CASSSIGRDHSYNEQFF
TRBJ2-5	TRBV2	NA	once	TGTGCCAGCGAACAACAAGAGACCCAGTACTTC	CASEQQETQYF
TRBJ2-2	TRBV4-2	NA	NA	TGTGCCAGCAGCCAAGAGGGAGGGACAGGTGGGATCAGGGAGCTGTTTTTT	CASSQEGGTGGIRELFF
TRBJ2-1	TRBV18	TRBD2	NA	TGTGCCAGCACAGCGGGGGCCCCGACCTACAATGAGCAGTTCTTC	CASTAGAPTYNEQFF
TRBJ2-1	TRBV11-3	TRBD1	NA	TGTGCCAGCAGCTACGGGACAGGGTGGAATGAGCAGTTCTTC	CASSYGTGWNEQFF
TRBJ1-2	TRBV7-2	TRBD1	NA	TGTGCCAGCAGCTTAGGGCTTACAGGGGACTATGGCTACACCTTC	CASSLGLTGDYGYTF
TRBJ1-2	TRBV28	NA	few	TGTGCCAGCAGTCGCCCAGGCCACTATGGCTACACCTTC	CASSRPGHYGYTF
TRBJ2-3	TRBV11-3	TRBD2	NA	TGTGCCAGCAGCTCCGGACTAGCGGGGGGCTCTAGCACAGATACGCAGTATTTT	CASSSGLAGGSSTDTQYF
TRBJ2-7	TRBV6-5	NA	NA	TGTGCCAGCAGTTACGACACCTCCGAGCAGTACTTC	CASSYDTSEQYF
TRBJ1-6	TRBV6-1	TRBD1	NA	TGTGCCAGCAGTGACCTCCAGACAGGGTCCTTTTCACCCCTCCACTTT	CASSDLQTGSFSPLHF
TRBJ1-4	TRBV6-2/TRBV6-3	NA	NA	TGTGCCAGCAGTTACGGACTGGGGGGTGAAAAACTGTTTTTT	CASSYGLGGEKLFF
TRBJ2-3	TRBV5-1	NA	NA	TGCGCCAGCAGCTTGGACCCGACACCCCCAGATACGCAGTATTTT	CASSLDPTPPDTQYF
TRBJ2-3	TRBV3-1/TRBV3-2	TRBD2	NA	TGTGCCAGCAGCCGCGGGACTAGCGGGTTCACAGATACGCAGTATTTT	CASSRGTSGFTDTQYF
TRBJ2-7	TRBV28	TRBD2	NA	TGTGCCAGCAGCTTGGAGAGCGGGAGCATCTACGAGCAGTACTTC	CASSLESGSIYEQYF
TRBJ1-3	TRBV21-1	NA	NA	TGTGCCAGCAGCAACAGGGGAAACACCATATATTTT	CASSNRGNTIYF
TRBJ1-5	TRBV15	NA	NA	TGTGCCACCAGCAGAGATGGTAGTCGCCAGCCCCAGCATTTT	CATSRDGSRQPQHF
TRBJ1-4	TRBV18	TRBD1	once	TGTGCCAGCTCACTACAGGGGTTTCATGAAAAACTGTTTTTT	CASSLQGFHEKLFF
TRBJ1-4	TRBV5-1	NA	NA	TGCGCCAGCAGTCGGGAAACAACTAATGAAAAACTGTTTTTT	CASSRETTNEKLFF
TRBJ1-3	TRBV11-2	NA	NA	TGTGCCAGCACCCAGAGGTCTGGGGGCGTTGGAAACACCATATATTTT	CASTQRSGGVGNTIYF
TRBJ2-6	TRBV7-9	NA	NA	TGTGCCAGCAGCTTAGGGTCGGGACTCCGCCCTTCTGGGGCCAACGTCCTGACTTTC	CASSLGSGLRPSGANVLTF
TRBJ1-4	TRBV6-5	TRBD1	NA	TGTGCCAGCAGGGACAGGGAGACGCGCGAAAAACTGTTTTTT	CASRDRETREKLFF
TRBJ2-7	TRBV10-2	NA	NA	TGCGCCAGCAGGGACTCCTTCGGGGAGCAGTACTTC	CASRDSFGEQYF
TRBJ1-6	TRBV19	NA	NA	TGTGCCAGTAGTATACAGGGTCTCAGCTCCTATAATTCACCCCTCCACTTT	CASSIQGLSSYNSPLHF
TRBJ1-5	TRBV7-2	TRBD1	NA	TGTGCCAGCAGCTTAAGGACAGGCTTTAGCAATCAGCCCCAGCATTTT	CASSLRTGFSNQPQHF
TRBJ1-3	TRBV28	NA	NA	TGTGCCAGCAGTTCCACGGGGATTGGAAACACCATATATTTT	CASSSTGIGNTIYF
TRBJ2-1	TRBV2	TRBD2	NA	TGTGCCAGCAGAAGACTAGCGGGCAATGAGCAGTTCTTC	CASRRLAGNEQFF
TRBJ2-3	TRBV3-1/TRBV3-2	TRBD1	NA	TGTGCCAGCAGCCAGACAGGGGGGGAAAATGGGGATACGCAGTATTTT	CASSQTGGENGDTQYF
TRBJ2-1	TRBV24-1	TRBD2	NA	TGTGCCACCAGCTCAGCGGGGGGACAGTACAATGAGCAGTTCTTC	CATSSAGGQYNEQFF
TRBJ2-1	TRBV10-3	NA	NA	TGTGCCATCAGTGAGCCGGTTCGGTTCAATGAGCAGTTCTTC	CAISEPVRFNEQFF
TRBJ1-4	TRBV3-1/TRBV3-2	TRBD1	NA	TGTGCCAGCAGCTCGACAGGGGGCACTAATGAAAAACTGTTTTTT	CASSSTGGTNEKLFF
TRBJ2-5	TRBV3-1/TRBV3-2	NA	NA	TGTGCCAGCAGCCAGCTAACCGCTAGTGAGACCCAGTACTTC	CASSQLTASETQYF
TRBJ1-5	TRBV5-1	TRBD1	NA	TGCGCCAGCAGCTTGGAAGGGGGCTATCAGCCCCAGCATTTT	CASSLEGGYQPQHF
TRBJ2-7	TRBV27	TRBD2	NA	TGTGCCAGCAGTTCGCCCCAACTAGCGGGAGGGCCTGGTGAGCAGTACTTC	CASSSPQLAGGPGEQYF
TRBJ1-5	TRBV6-5	NA	NA	TGTGCCAGCAGCTATACCGCCGGCGGACAGCCCCAGCATTTT	CASSYTAGGQPQHF
TRBJ2-3	TRBV18	TRBD1	NA	TGTGCCAGCTCACCACCGGGACAGGGGACGCAGTATTTT	CASSPPGQGTQYF
TRBJ1-2	TRBV18	NA	NA	TGTGCCAGCTCACCACCGAGTACAGGGAGCTATGGCTACACCTTC	CASSPPSTGSYGYTF
TRBJ2-5	TRBV5-4	TRBD2	NA	TGTGCCAGCAGCATAGCGGGAGGCTCAGAGACCCAGTACTTC	CASSIAGGSETQYF